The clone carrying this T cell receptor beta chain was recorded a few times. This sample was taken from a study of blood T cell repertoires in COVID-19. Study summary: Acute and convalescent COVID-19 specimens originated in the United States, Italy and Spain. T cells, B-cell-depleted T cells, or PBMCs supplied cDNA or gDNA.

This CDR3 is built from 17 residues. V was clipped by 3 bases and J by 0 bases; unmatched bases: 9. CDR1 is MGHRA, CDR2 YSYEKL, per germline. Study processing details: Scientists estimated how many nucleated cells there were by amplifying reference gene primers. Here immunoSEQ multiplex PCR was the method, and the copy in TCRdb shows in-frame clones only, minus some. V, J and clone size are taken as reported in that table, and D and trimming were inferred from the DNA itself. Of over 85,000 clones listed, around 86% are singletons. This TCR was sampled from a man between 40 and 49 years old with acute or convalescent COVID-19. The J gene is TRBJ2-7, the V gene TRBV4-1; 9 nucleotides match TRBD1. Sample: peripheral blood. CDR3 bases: TGCGCCAGCAGCCATACACAGGGGGCCTCTGACTCCTACGAGCAGTACTTC. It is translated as CASSHTQGASDSYEQYF.